Presented here are 2 T cell receptor beta chains from one specimen sequenced in a study of cytomegalovirus exposure and HLA in healthy donors. Clones were sequenced by immunoSEQ multiplex PCR, and TCRdb holds only the in-frame ones, with some missing. Found here are approximately 150,000 clones, over 80% of them singletons; the top ten hold around 2.4%. The specimen sequenced was PBMCs. The source of these receptors is a man aged 25 to 40 in good health and CMV-seropositive.

The chain recombines TRBV19 with TRBJ2-5; 7 bases agree with TRBD1. The V gene end was trimmed by 1 base and the J gene end by 9 bases; junction bases not matched to a gene: 5. The CDR3 extends over 13 amino acids. Germline loops: CDR1 LNHDA, CDR2 SQIVND (reference sequence). The CDR3 region is CASSIVTGVSQYF. The CDR3 region has the DNA TGTGCCAGTAGTATAGTTACAGGGGTATCCCAGTACTTC.

This clone was counted a few times. The chain uses TRBV10-2 and TRBJ2-1, with 10 bases lining up with TRBD2. CDR1 is WSHSY, CDR2 SAAADI, per germline. Losses at the gene ends were 0 bases for V and 8 bases for J; bases not matched to a gene: 1. The CDR3 is made up of 14 amino acids. This CDR3 is CASSESLAGDEQFF. CDR3 DNA sequence: TGCGCCAGCAGTGAGTCGCTAGCGGGGGATGAGCAGTTCTTC.